These 19 T cell receptor beta chains came from one sample sequenced in a study of T cells in tumors after PD-1 blockade. TCRdb's copy holds only in-frame clones and misses some; the assay was immunoSEQ multiplex PCR. The repertoire holds more than 45,000 clones, around 85% seen once, with around 8.7% in the top ten. Sample: PBMCs, taken before anti-PD-1 therapy. The receptors come from a human donor with advanced basal cell or squamous cell carcinoma (not recorded which).

This clone has more than one count but fewer than ten. This chain connects TRBV4-1 to TRBJ2-2; D uncertain. There are 13 residues in the CDR3. The V gene's germline CDR1 is MGHRA and CDR2 YSYEKL. The ends were cut back, 1 base at V and 4 bases at J, with 4 bases in the middle. In nucleotides, the CDR3 is TGCGCCAGCAGCCAAGTTATCACCGGGGAGCTGTTTTTT. Encoded protein: CASSQVITGELFF.

The rearrangement links TRBV7-8 to TRBJ2-7, with 11 bases identical to TRBD2. The CDR3 contains 16 residues. Trimming cost V 1 base and J 2 bases; bases outside gene matches: 4. Germline values: CDR1 SGHVS, CDR2 FQNEAQ. The DNA of the CDR3 is TGTGCCAGCAGCTTAGGACTAGCGGGAACCACCTACGAGCAGTACTTC. Its translation: CASSLGLAGTTYEQYF.

The rearrangement joins TRBV5-6 to TRBJ2-5, with D unclear. The V end lost 3 bases, the J end lost 2 bases, and 2 bases lay between the germline ends. From germline, CDR1 is SGHDT and CDR2 YYEEEE. This CDR3 contains 11 residues. The CDR3 is CASSSQETQYF. CDR3 coding DNA: TGTGCCAGCAGCTCACAAGAGACCCAGTACTTC.

In nucleotides, the CDR3 is TGCGCCAGCAGCCCTACGCTCCGCGGGGTCTACGAGCAGTACTTC. Protein: CASSPTLRGVYEQYF. V usage is TRBV5-1 and J usage is TRBJ2-7; maybe TRBD2 (6 bases). V was clipped by 4 bases and J by 3 bases, with 17 bases between them. The CDR3 has 15 amino acids. In germline, CDR1 is SGHRS, CDR2 YFSETQ.

The CDR3 is CASTTTNEKLFF. DNA for the CDR3: TGTGCCAGCACTACAACTAATGAAAAACTGTTTTTT. The chain carries TRBV6-5 and TRBJ1-4; D unresolved. Germline V gene sequence: CDR1 MNHEY, CDR2 SVGAGI. The CDR3 consists of 12 residues. V lost 7 bases and J 0 bases, leaving 3 bases between the germline ends.

This clone occurred a few times. V gene TRBV7-2 combines with J gene TRBJ1-5, with 9 positions matching TRBD1. From germline, CDR1 is SGHTA and CDR2 FQGNSA. J lost 6 bases, V lost 1 base, and 4 bases had no gene match. CDR3 size: 15 residues. CDR3 amino acids: CASSLGGGQGQPQHF. DNA of the CDR3: TGTGCCAGCAGCTTAGGGGGGGGACAGGGTCAGCCCCAGCATTTT.

J is TRBJ2-5 and V is TRBV5-1; D unresolved. CDR3 length equals 14 residues. V was pared by 2 bases and J by 2 bases, with 10 bases between. Germline lookup yields CDR1 SGHRS and CDR2 YFSETQ. CDR3 amino acids: CASSFLVLQETQYF. Here the CDR3 DNA reads TGCGCCAGCAGCTTTCTAGTACTTCAAGAGACCCAGTACTTC.

The rearrangement uses TRBV19 and TRBJ1-2; D gene uncertain. Trimming removed 5 bases at V and 2 bases at J, with 15 bases between. The V gene's germline CDR1 is LNHDA and CDR2 SQIVND (reference sequence). This CDR3 comprises 15 residues. In nucleotides, the CDR3 is TGTGCCAGTAGTGGAAGACGGAGAACAAACTATGGCTACACCTTC. It codes for CASSGRRRTNYGYTF.

The V gene is TRBV5-3, the J gene TRBJ2-7; D may be TRBD1 (6 bases). TRBV5-3 is flagged as an ORF with uncertain function. V was clipped by 3 bases and J by 6 bases, with 16 bases between them. This CDR3 comprises 14 residues. The CDR3 DNA is TGTGCCAGAAGCTGGCGGTCCTGGGGGCTCGAGCAGTACTTC. Encoded protein: CARSWRSWGLEQYF.

The chain employs TRBV29-1 and TRBJ2-7, with 10 nucleotides matching TRBD2. J was trimmed by 6 bases and V by 5 bases; bases with no gene match: 10. CDR1 and CDR2 from the germline V gene are SQVTM and ANQGSEA. CDR3 size: 14 residues. The CDR3 nucleotides are TGCAGCGTTCGAGCTAGCGGGAGTGTGGCCGAGCAGTACTTC. It translates to CSVRASGSVAEQYF.

The chain carries TRBV2 and TRBJ1-1; D not resolved. The CDR3 sequence is 12 residues long. Between the trimmed V and J ends, which lost 5 bases and 5 bases, there was a span of 9 bases. Germline V gene sequence: CDR1 SNHLY, CDR2 FYNNEI. The CDR3 DNA follows: TGTGCCAGCAGTCTTAGAACGACTGAAGCTTTCTTT. It translates to CASSLRTTEAFF.

The V call is TRBV11-3, the J call TRBJ2-5; no reliable D call. The CDR3 is 14 amino acids. V lost 5 bases and J 9 bases, leaving 19 bases between the germline ends. Germline CDR1 is SGHNT and CDR2 is YENEEA. The DNA of the CDR3 is TGTGCCAGCAGCAAATACAGTGAAGCTGAGGCCCAGTACTTC. Translating it yields CASSKYSEAEAQYF.

The table lists this clone with a count of one. The chain links TRBV18 to TRBJ1-2; no firm D call. Deletions cut 4 bases from V and 3 bases from J, with 12 bases between. The CDR3 contains 14 residues. Germline-derived CDR1 and CDR2 are KGHSH and LQKENI. As DNA, the CDR3 is TGTGCCAGCTCACGGGATCAGGCAGACTATGGCTACACCTTC. It encodes CASSRDQADYGYTF.

V gene TRBV10-1 combines with J gene TRBJ2-6; 11 bases are shared with TRBD1. Looked up from germline, CDR1 is WNHNN and CDR2 is SYGVQD (reference sequence). V trimming: 2 bases; J trimming: 1 base; junction bases outside the gene matches: 1. CDR3 size: 17 residues. The chain's CDR3 is CASSEGDRGSGANVLTF. The CDR3 DNA reads TGCGCCAGCAGTGAGGGGGACAGGGGGTCTGGGGCCAACGTCCTGACTTTC.

This clone appeared a single time. The chain couples TRBV7-9 to TRBJ1-1; D gene unclear. The CDR3 contains 12 residues. The germline V and J ends were trimmed by 4 bases and 3 bases, with 6 bases remaining between them. Germline assignment: CDR1 SEHNR and CDR2 FQNEAQ (reference sequence). CDR3 in DNA: TGTGCCAGCAGCTCCCTGTACACTGAAGCTTTCTTT. Protein product: CASSSLYTEAFF. Using reference TRBV7-9 and TRBJ1-1 for the parts outside the CDR3, the full variable domain is DTGVSQNPRHKITKRGQNVTFRCDPISEHNRLYWYRQTLGQGPEFLTYFQNEAQLEKSRLLSDRFSAERPKGSFSTLEIQRTEQGDSAMYLCASSSLYTEAFFGQGTRLTVV.

This rearrangement joins TRBV11-3 to TRBJ2-7; D is undetermined. The CDR3 totals 15 residues. CDR1 and CDR2 from the germline V gene are SGHNT and YENEEA. The V gene lost 0 bases and the J gene lost 4 bases, with 13 bases spanning the gap. The CDR3 protein is CASSLDVRNGYEQYF. For the CDR3, the DNA is TGTGCCAGCAGCTTAGATGTTCGGAACGGGTACGAGCAGTACTTC.

This chain joins TRBV4-1 and TRBJ1-2; D gene ambiguous. The CDR3 is 15 residues long. CDR1 is MGHRA and CDR2 is YSYEKL in the germline V gene. The V end lost 2 bases, the J end lost 3 bases, and 13 bases lay between the germline ends. CDR3 residues: CASSQKFGEYYGYTF. The CDR3 region has the DNA TGCGCCAGCAGCCAAAAATTTGGGGAGTACTATGGCTACACCTTC.

The chain combines TRBV6-5 with TRBJ1-2; the D gene is possibly TRBD1 (5 bases). The CDR3 length is 15 residues. Germline lookup yields CDR1 MNHEY and CDR2 SVGAGI. Trimming removed 7 bases from V and 0 bases from J, with 15 bases in between. CDR3: CASMGRGGSNYGYTF. CDR3 bases: TGTGCCAGCATGGGACGGGGTGGATCTAACTATGGCTACACCTTC.

The chain couples TRBV5-1 to TRBJ2-6, with D tentatively TRBD1 or TRBD2 (5 bases each). Trimming left V 0 bases short and J 0 bases short, with 10 bases between. The CDR3 runs to 17 residues. CDR1 SGHRS and CDR2 YFSETQ come from the germline V gene. CDR3 in amino acids: CASSLAGTNSGANVLTF. CDR3 bases: TGCGCCAGCAGCTTGGCAGGGACGAACTCTGGGGCCAACGTCCTGACTTTC. The full variable domain, completed using reference TRBV5-1 and TRBJ2-6, is KAGVTQTPRYLIKTRGQQVTLSCSPISGHRSVSWYQQTPGQGLQFLFEYFSETQRNKGNFPGRFSGRQFSNSRSEMNVSTLELGDSALYLCASSLAGTNSGANVLTFGAGSRLTVL.